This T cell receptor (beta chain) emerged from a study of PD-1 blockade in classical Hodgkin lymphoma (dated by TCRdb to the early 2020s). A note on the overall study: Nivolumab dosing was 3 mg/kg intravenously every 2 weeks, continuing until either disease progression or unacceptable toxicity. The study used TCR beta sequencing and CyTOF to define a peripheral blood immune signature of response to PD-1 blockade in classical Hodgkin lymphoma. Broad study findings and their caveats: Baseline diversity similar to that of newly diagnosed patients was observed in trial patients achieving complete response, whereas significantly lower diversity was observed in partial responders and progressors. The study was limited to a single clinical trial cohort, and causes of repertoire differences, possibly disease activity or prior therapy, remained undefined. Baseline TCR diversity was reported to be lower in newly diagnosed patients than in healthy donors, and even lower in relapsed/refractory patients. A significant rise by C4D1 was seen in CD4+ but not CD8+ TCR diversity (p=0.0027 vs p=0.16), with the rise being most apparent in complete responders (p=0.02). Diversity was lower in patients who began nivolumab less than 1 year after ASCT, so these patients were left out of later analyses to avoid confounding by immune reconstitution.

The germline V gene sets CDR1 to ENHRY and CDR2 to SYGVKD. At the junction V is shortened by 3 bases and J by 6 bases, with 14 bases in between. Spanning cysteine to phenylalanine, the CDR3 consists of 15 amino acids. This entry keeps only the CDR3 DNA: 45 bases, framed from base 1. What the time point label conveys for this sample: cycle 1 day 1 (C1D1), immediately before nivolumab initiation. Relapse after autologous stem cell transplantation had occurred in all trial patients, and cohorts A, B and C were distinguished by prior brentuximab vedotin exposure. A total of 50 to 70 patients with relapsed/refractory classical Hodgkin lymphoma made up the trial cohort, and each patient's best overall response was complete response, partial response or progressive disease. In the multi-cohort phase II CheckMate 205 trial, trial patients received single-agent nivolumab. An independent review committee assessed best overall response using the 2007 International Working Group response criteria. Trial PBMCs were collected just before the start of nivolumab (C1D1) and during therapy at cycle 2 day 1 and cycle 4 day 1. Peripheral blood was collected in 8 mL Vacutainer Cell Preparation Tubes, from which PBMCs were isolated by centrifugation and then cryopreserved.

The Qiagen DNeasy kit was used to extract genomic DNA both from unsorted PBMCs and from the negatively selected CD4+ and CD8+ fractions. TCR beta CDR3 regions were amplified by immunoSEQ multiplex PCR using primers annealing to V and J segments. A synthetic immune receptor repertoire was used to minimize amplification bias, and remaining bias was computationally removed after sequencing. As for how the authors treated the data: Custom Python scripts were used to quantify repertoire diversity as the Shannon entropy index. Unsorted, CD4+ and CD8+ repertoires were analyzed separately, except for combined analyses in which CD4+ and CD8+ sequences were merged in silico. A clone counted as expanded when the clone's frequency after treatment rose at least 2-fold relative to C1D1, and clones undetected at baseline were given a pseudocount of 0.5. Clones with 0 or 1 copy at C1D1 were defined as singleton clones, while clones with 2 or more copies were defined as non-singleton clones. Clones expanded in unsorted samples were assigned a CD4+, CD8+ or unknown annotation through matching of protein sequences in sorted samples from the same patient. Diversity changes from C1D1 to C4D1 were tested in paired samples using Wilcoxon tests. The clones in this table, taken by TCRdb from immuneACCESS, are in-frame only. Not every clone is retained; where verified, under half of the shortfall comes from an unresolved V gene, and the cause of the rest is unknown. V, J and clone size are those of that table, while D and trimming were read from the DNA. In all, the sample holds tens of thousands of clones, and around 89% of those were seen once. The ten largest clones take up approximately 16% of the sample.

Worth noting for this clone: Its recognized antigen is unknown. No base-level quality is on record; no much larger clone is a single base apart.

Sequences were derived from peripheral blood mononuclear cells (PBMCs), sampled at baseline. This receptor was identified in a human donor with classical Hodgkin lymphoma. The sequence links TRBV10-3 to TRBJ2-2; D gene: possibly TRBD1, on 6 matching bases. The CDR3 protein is CAISERQVSPGELFF. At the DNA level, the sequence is TGTGCCATCAGTGAACGACAGGTCTCTCCCGGGGAGCTGTTTTTT.